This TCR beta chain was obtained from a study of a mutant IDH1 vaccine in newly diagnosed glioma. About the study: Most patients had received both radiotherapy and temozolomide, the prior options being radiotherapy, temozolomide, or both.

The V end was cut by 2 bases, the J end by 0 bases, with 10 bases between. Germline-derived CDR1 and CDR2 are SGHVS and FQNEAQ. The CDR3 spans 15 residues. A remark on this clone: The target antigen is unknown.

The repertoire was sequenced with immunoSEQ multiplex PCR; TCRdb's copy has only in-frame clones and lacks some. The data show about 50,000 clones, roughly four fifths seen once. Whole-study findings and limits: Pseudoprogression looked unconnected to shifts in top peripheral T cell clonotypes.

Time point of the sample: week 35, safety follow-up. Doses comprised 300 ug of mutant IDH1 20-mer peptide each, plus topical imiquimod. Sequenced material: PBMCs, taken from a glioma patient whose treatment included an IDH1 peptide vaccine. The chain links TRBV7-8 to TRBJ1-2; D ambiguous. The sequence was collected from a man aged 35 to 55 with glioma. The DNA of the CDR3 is TGTGCCAGCAGCTTACAAGGCAGAGCTAACTATGGCTACACCTTC. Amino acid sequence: CASSLQGRANYGYTF.